This paragraph reports one T cell receptor beta chain. Its specificity is not known. Germline loops: CDR1 SGHNT, CDR2 YENEEA. The CDR3 contains 17 residues. V was pared by 4 bases and J by 2 bases, with 8 bases of the junction left unmatched. The source of the sample is a study of CD8 T cells in ankylosing spondylitis. The study, taken as a whole, reports: Reportedly, significant enrichment of disease-linked clones occurred in matched ankylosing spondylitis synovial fluid. A TCR beta motif of 7 to 9 highly homologous variants seemed to mark ankylosing spondylitis blood.

One entry per CDR3 protein results from TCRdb running MiXCR on the 5' RACE reads. The sample has approximately 340,000 distinct CDR3 sequences; roughly 15% are singletons. This TCR was sampled from a male donor with ankylosing spondylitis or in good health (not recorded which). This chain connects TRBV11-3 to TRBJ2-3, with 11 positions matching TRBD2. Material for sequencing was blood, either unsorted or a sorted T cell fraction (not recorded which). The CDR3 DNA reads TGTGCCAGCAGCTCCCGGACTAGCGGGTTAAACACAGATACGCAGTATTTT. The encoded protein is CASSSRTSGLNTDTQYF.